This paragraph reports one T cell receptor (beta chain). Its target is unknown. This CDR3 is 14 amino acids long. The ends were cut back, 1 base at V and 4 bases at J, with 9 bases in the middle. The germline gives CDR1 MNHEY, CDR2 SVGAGI. These data belong to a study of T cell responses to AZD1222 COVID-19 vaccine. Clones were sequenced by immunoSEQ multiplex PCR, and TCRdb holds only the in-frame ones, with some missing. The sample includes around 200,000 clones, about nine tenths of them seen just once. Overall study findings and caveats: With dominance at 160-218 and 743-854, vaccine-associated CD4 TCRs spanned spike. Repertoires were obtained solely post-peak T cell response. Females made up more of the donors, who were largely white British, and clonal diversity may have come out too low. A rise in Spike-specific TCR breadth and depth followed two AZD1222 doses.

This clonotype originated in an adult in good health. The V call is TRBV6-5, the J call TRBJ2-3, with D perhaps matching TRBD1 (5 bases). This sample comprised peripheral blood, obtained on day 0 of AZD1222 vaccination. The CDR3 loop is CASSYLAGSDTQYF. As DNA, the CDR3 is TGTGCCAGCAGTTACTTGGCAGGGTCAGATACGCAGTATTTT.